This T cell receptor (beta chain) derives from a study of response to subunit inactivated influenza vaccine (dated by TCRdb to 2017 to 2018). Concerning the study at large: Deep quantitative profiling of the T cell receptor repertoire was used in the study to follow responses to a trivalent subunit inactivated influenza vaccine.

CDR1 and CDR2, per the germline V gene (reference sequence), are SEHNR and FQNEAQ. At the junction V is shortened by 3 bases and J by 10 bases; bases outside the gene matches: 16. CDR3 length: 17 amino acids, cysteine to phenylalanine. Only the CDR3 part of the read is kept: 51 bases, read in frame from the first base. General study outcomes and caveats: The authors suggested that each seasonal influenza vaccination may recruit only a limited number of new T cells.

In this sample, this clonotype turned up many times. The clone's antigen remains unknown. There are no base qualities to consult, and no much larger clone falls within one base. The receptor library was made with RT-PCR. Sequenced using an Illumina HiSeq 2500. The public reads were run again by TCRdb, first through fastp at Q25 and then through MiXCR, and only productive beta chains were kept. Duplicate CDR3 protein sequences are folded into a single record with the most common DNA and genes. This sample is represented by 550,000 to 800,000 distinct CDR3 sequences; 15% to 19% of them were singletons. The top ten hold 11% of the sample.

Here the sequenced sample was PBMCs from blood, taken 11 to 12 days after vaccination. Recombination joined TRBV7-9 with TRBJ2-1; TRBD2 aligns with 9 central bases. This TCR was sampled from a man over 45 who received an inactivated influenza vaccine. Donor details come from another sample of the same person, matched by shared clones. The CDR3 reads CASSLFPTSGRLEEQFF. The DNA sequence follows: TGTGCCAGCAGCTTGTTTCCGACTAGCGGACGGCTAGAAGAGCAGTTCTTC. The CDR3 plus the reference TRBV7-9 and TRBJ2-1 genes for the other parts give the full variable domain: DTGVSQNPRHKITKRGQNVTFRCDPISEHNRLYWYRQTLGQGPEFLTYFQNEAQLEKSRLLSDRFSAERPKGSFSTLEIQRTEQGDSAMYLCASSLFPTSGRLEEQFFGPGTRLTVL.